This T cell receptor beta chain is drawn from a study of blood T cell repertoires in COVID-19. The wider study: Researchers got acute and convalescent COVID-19 samples from the United States, Italy and Spain. Sources were T cells, B-cell-depleted T cells, or PBMCs; the material itself was cDNA or gDNA.

Repertoires were generated with immunoSEQ multiplex PCR, while TCRdb's copy carries only in-frame clones and drops some. The table lists a few hundred thousand clones, 91% of them singletons. Those enrolled in Seattle joined during active infection and were followed longitudinally afterward. Germline values: CDR1 MGHRA, CDR2 YSYEKL. V lost 3 bases and J lost 5, with 13 bases in between. The CDR3 contains 15 residues. The chain is built from TRBV4-1 and TRBJ2-2; the D gene is possibly TRBD2 (6 bases). The sequence was collected from a person aged 18 to 30 with COVID-19, enrolled during active disease. Material: peripheral blood. CDR3 nucleotide sequence: TGCGCCAGCAGCCATGTGGGAGGACGGACCGGGGAGCTGTTTTTT. This gives the protein CASSHVGGRTGELFF.